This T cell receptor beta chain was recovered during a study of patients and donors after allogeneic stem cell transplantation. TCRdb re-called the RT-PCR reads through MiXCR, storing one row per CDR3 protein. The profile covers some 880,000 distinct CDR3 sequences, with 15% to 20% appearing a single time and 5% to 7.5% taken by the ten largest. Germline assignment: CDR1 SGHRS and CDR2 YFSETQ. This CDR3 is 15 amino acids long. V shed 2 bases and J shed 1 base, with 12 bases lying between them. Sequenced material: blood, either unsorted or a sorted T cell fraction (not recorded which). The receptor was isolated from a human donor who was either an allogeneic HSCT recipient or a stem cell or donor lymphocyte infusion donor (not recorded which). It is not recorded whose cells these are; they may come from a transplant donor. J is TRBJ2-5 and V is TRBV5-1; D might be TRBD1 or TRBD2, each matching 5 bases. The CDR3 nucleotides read TGCGCCAGCAGCTTCAGTGGGACGCTCCAAGAGACCCAGTACTTC. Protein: CASSFSGTLQETQYF.